This T cell receptor beta chain was identified in a study of immune cell composition in non-small cell lung cancer. Study as a whole: Histologic subtype was mainly adenocarcinoma or squamous cell carcinoma. The study's findings and limits: Tumour-reactive clones were not shown to match dominant in vivo tumour clones. Top 10 clone scores and clonality were higher in squamous than adenocarcinoma.

Per germline, CDR1 MNHEY and CDR2 SMNVEV (reference sequence). This CDR3 has 15 residues. V gave up 4 bases and J gave up 0 bases, with 9 bases separating them. With respect to this clone: The target antigen is unknown.

Sequencing was performed with immunoSEQ multiplex PCR; in TCRdb, only in-frame clones are kept and a portion is missing. The sample includes 5,000 or so clones, just over 75% seen only once; the top ten take roughly a tenth. This receptor was taken from a human donor with non-small cell lung cancer. Source material: lung tumor tissue. V is TRBV27 and J is TRBJ1-4, with D possibly matching TRBD1 (6 bases). CDR3 region: CASSWTEATNEKLFF. CDR3 bases: TGTGCCAGCAGTTGGACAGAGGCAACTAATGAAAAACTGTTTTTT. Based on the CDR3 plus reference TRBV27 and TRBJ1-4, the full variable domain is EAQVTQNPRYLITVTGKKLTVTCSQNMNHEYMSWYRQDPGLGLRQIYYSMNVEVTDKGDVPEGYKVSRKEKRNFPLILESPSPNQTSLYFCASSWTEATNEKLFFGSGTQLSVL.